This T cell receptor beta chain was captured by sequencing in a study of blood T cell repertoires in COVID-19. Study details: The United States, Italy and Spain provided the acute and convalescent COVID-19 samples. PBMCs, B-cell-depleted T cells, or T cells were the source of the cDNA or gDNA that made up the material.

With 0 bases removed from V and 4 bases from J, the gap between germline ends came to 13 bases. The CDR3 is 15 residues long. Germline V gene lookup returns CDR1 SGHNT and CDR2 YYREEE (reference sequence). The assay was immunoSEQ multiplex PCR, and TCRdb's table has in-frame clones only and misses some. The table has about 180,000 clones, 81% seen once. This chain joins TRBV5-4 and TRBJ1-2; D call uncertain. The receptor comes from a woman of 80 years or more with COVID-19, enrolled during active disease. The source material was peripheral blood. CDR3 sequence reads: CASSLGPVVGYGYTF. CDR3 bases: TGTGCCAGCAGCTTGGGCCCGGTGGTCGGCTATGGCTACACCTTC.